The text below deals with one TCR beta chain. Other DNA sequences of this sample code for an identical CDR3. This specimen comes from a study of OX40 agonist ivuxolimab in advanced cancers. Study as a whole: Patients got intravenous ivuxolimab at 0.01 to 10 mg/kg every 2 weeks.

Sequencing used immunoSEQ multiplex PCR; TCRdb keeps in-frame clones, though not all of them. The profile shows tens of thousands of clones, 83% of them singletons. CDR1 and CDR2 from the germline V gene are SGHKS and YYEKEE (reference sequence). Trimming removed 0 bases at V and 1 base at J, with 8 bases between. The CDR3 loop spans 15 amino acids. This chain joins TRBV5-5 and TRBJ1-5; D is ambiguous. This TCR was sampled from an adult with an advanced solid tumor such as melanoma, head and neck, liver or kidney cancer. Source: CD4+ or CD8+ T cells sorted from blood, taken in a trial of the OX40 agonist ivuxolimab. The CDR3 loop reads CASSLVGLSNQPQHF. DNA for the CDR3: TGTGCCAGCAGCTTGGTGGGGTTGAGCAATCAGCCCCAGCATTTT.